These 12 T cell receptor beta chains came from one sample sequenced in a study of post-analysis software for immune sequencing data. General observations from the study: Patients used about five TRBV segments, including TRBV5-6, TRBV5-1 and TRBV20-1, more often than controls.

Their cognate antigens are unknown. Carried by the TCR beta cDNA libraries were unique molecular identifiers. TCRdb re-called the PCR reads through MiXCR, storing one row per CDR3 protein. The table shows some 700,000 distinct CDR3 sequences, with 55% to 60% occurring only once. The sequencing input was blood. The receptors here all came from a girl under 10 years old with multiple sclerosis.

This clonotype has just one count. At one of its ends the junction is not consistent with the germline gene, which may arise from a read error. The chain employs TRBV7-2 and TRBJ2-1; D not resolved. The germline CDR1 and CDR2 sequences are SGHTA and FQGNSA. The CDR3 has 16 amino acids. DNA for the CDR3: TGTGCCAGCAGCTTAAATCCGGGCAGCCCCTACAATGAACAGTTCTTC. Translation: CASSLNPGSPYNEQFF.

The gene calls are TRBV4-1 and TRBJ2-1, with TRBD2 identical over 7 bases. Germline V gene sequence: CDR1 MGHRA, CDR2 YSYEKL. J lost 2 bases, V lost 0 bases, and 4 bases had no gene match. The CDR3 is made up of 16 amino acids. CDR3 sequence (DNA): TGCGCCAGCAGCCAAGAACCAGCGGGGCCCTACAATGAGCAGTTCTTC. Translating it yields CASSQEPAGPYNEQFF.

The V and J genes are TRBV27 and TRBJ2-7; TRBD2 agrees at 8 bases. The J call may be incorrect, as the DNA end agrees better with TRBJ2-5. The CDR3 length is 15 residues. Germline-derived CDR1 and CDR2 are MNHEY and SMNVEV (reference sequence). DNA of the CDR3: TGTGCCAGCAGCAGACTAGCGCTACCCCAAGAGACCCAGTACTTC. Translated, it gives CASSRLALPQETQYF.

A note on this clonotype: The junction differs from germline at one of its ends, possibly a read error. The rearrangement links TRBV6-5 to TRBJ2-1; D possibly matches TRBD1 or TRBD2 (8 bases each). The CDR3 runs 13 residues. Germline lookup yields CDR1 MNHEY and CDR2 SVGAGI. CDR3 sequence: CAGRNSGTGEQFF. CDR3 coding DNA: TGTGCCGGCAGGAATAGCGGGACAGGCGAGCAGTTCTTC.

This rearrangement joins TRBV6-2 or TRBV6-3 to TRBJ1-2; no clear D gene. This CDR3 contains 10 residues. CDR1 MNHEY and CDR2 SVGEGT come from the germline V gene. V gave up 6 bases and J gave up 7 bases, with 6 bases separating them. The CDR3 nucleotides read TGTGCCAGCAGAGAACGTGGCTACACCTTC. This codes for CASRERGYTF.

The CDR3 nucleotides are TGCAGTGCCCAAGGAGTACTGGTAATCGATGAGCAGTTCTTC. Its translation: CSAQGVLVIDEQFF. This chain links TRBV20-1 with TRBJ2-1; D remains unclear. V was pared by 6 bases and J by 8 bases, with 20 bases between. CDR1 is DFQATT and CDR2 is SNEGSKA in the germline V gene (reference sequence). The CDR3 is made up of 14 amino acids.

With regard to this clonotype: Germline and junction disagree at one end, which may indicate a read error. The chain joins TRBV19 to TRBJ1-1; D is perhaps TRBD1 (6 bases). Per the germline V gene, CDR1 is LNHDA and CDR2 is SQIVND (reference sequence). CDR3 size: 14 residues. CDR3 amino acids: CASSIAQGRTEAFF. The DNA for the CDR3 is TGTGCTAGTAGTATTGCGCAGGGGCGGACTGAAGCTTTCTTT.

The chain combines TRBV10-3 with TRBJ2-1; D is possibly TRBD1 (6 bases). This CDR3 spans 15 amino acids. The germline gives CDR1 ENHRY, CDR2 SYGVKD. Trimming cost V 6 bases and J 8 bases, with 20 bases left between them. This CDR3 reads CAIRTGTSGADEQFF. CDR3 in DNA: TGTGCCATCAGGACCGGGACAAGTGGGGCGGATGAGCAGTTCTTC.

The chain uses TRBV12-3 or TRBV12-4 and TRBJ1-2; 8 bases fit TRBD1. V was pared by 1 base and J by 0 bases, with 1 base of the junction left unmatched. The CDR3 runs 15 residues. CDR3 region: CASSLGGQANYGYTF. CDR3 bases: TGTGCCAGCAGTTTAGGGGGACAGGCTAACTATGGCTACACCTTC.

CDR3 sequence reads: CASSASFRVRVSEETQYF. DNA for the CDR3: TGTGCCAGCAGCGCATCATTTAGGGTTCGGGTCTCGGAGGAGACCCAGTACTTC. V usage is TRBV6-1 and J usage is TRBJ2-5; D gene uncertain. There are 18 residues in the CDR3. Germline CDR1 MNHNS, CDR2 SASEGT. Between the trimmed V and J ends, which lost 6 bases and 5 bases, there was a span of 28 bases.

This clonotype appeared a few times. J is TRBJ2-5 and V is TRBV7-8; the D gene is possibly TRBD2 (5 bases). The CDR3 consists of 12 residues. V was trimmed by 4 bases and J by 7 bases, leaving 10 bases between them. The germline CDR1 and CDR2 sequences are SGHVS and FQNEAQ. For the CDR3, the DNA is TGTGCCAGCAGCTCCCCCCGGGGGACCCAGTACTTC. Translating gives CASSSPRGTQYF.

The chain is built from TRBV6-6 and TRBJ2-7; a possible D gene is TRBD1 (6 bases). V was clipped by 5 bases and J by 5 bases, with 13 bases between them. The CDR3 contains 13 residues. The germline V gene has CDR1 MNHNY and CDR2 SVGAGI (reference sequence). The CDR3 loop is CASSGPSGDEQYF. CDR3 DNA sequence: TGTGCCAGCAGTGGACCCTCAGGGGACGAGCAGTACTTC.